A selection of T cell receptor beta chains follows, all from one sample in a study of blood T cell repertoires in COVID-19. Clones were read by immunoSEQ multiplex PCR, and TCRdb kept only the in-frame ones, dropping some. The data hold over 200,000 clones, with 87% observed a single time. The material sequenced was PBMCs or T cells enriched from blood (not recorded which). The receptors derive from a man in his thirties or forties who had recovered from COVID-19. CDR3s include the opening cysteine and the closing phenylalanine or tryptophan. D genes are given only for firm matches. Not all rows give a size; the values are once, few, many and, for expanded clones, a class.

D: NA; size: NA; V: TRBV28; J: TRBJ2-7; DNA: TGTGCCAGCAGTTTTTCAGGGGTCTACGAGCAGTACTTC; CDR3: CASSFSGVYEQYF
D: TRBD1; size: NA; V: TRBV5-8; J: TRBJ2-1; DNA: TGTGCCAGCAGCGGTAAGGACAGGGACTACAATGAGCAGTTCTTC; CDR3: CASSGKDRDYNEQFF
D: NA; size: many; V: TRBV14; J: TRBJ2-7; DNA: TGTGCCAGCAGCCAAGATATCTCGCCAGGGTACTCCTACGAGCAGTACTTC; CDR3: CASSQDISPGYSYEQYF
D: TRBD1; size: NA; V: TRBV28; J: TRBJ1-4; DNA: TGTGCCAGCAGTGGGACAGTCGAAAAACTGTTTTTT; CDR3: CASSGTVEKLFF
D: TRBD1; size: NA; V: TRBV6-6; J: TRBJ2-5; DNA: TGTGCCAGTCGAACTCCGGGACAGGGGGATGGGGCCCAGTACTTC; CDR3: CASRTPGQGDGAQYF
D: NA; size: NA; V: TRBV29-1; J: TRBJ2-2; DNA: TGCAGCGTTAAAATGACTGGGAACACCGGGGAGCTGTTTTTT; CDR3: CSVKMTGNTGELFF
D: TRBD1; size: NA; V: TRBV19; J: TRBJ2-2; DNA: TGTGCCAGTAGTATCTGGAGAATCAGGGACAGGGGGAATGCCGGGGAGCTGTTTTTT; CDR3: CASSIWRIRDRGNAGELFF
D: TRBD2; size: NA; V: TRBV19; J: TRBJ2-5; DNA: TGTGCCAGTAGTATCTTGGGGGGGAACGACCCGGAGACCCAGTACTTC; CDR3: CASSILGGNDPETQYF
D: TRBD2; size: NA; V: TRBV28; J: TRBJ2-3; DNA: TGTGCCAGCAGTGGGGGGGGAACAGATACGCAGTATTTT; CDR3: CASSGGGTDTQYF
D: NA; size: NA; V: TRBV18; J: TRBJ2-1; DNA: TGTGCCAGCTTTAGATCGAGCTCCTACAATGAGCAGTTCTTC; CDR3: CASFRSSSYNEQFF
D: TRBD1; size: NA; V: TRBV7-6; J: TRBJ1-1; DNA: TGTGCCAGCAGCATAGGACAGGGAAGGACTGAAGCTTTCTTT; CDR3: CASSIGQGRTEAFF
D: NA; size: NA; V: TRBV7-6; J: TRBJ1-2; DNA: TGTGCCAGCAGCCCCGCACAGGGATATGGCTACACCTTC; CDR3: CASSPAQGYGYTF
D: TRBD2; size: NA; V: TRBV29-1; J: TRBJ2-3; DNA: TGCAGCGTTGTGACCCCAGCGGGGGCGCGACCAGATACGCAGTATTTT; CDR3: CSVVTPAGARPDTQYF
D: NA; size: NA; V: TRBV3-1/TRBV3-2; J: TRBJ2-2; DNA: TGTGCCAGCAGCCTCAGGGGGGTTGTAAACACCGGGGAGCTGTTTTTT; CDR3: CASSLRGVVNTGELFF
D: NA; size: few; V: TRBV2; J: TRBJ1-3; DNA: TGTGCCAGCAATCCCACATGGGGGGCTGGAAACACCATATATTTT; CDR3: CASNPTWGAGNTIYF
D: NA; size: NA; V: TRBV30; J: TRBJ1-3; DNA: TGTGCCTGGAGAAAGACTGGAGGAAACACCATATATTTT; CDR3: CAWRKTGGNTIYF
D: TRBD1; size: once; V: TRBV7-2; J: TRBJ2-3; DNA: TGTGCCAGCAGCTCGCTAGGACAGGGGTTAGATACGCAGTATTTT; CDR3: CASSSLGQGLDTQYF
D: TRBD1; size: NA; V: TRBV14; J: TRBJ1-2; DNA: TGTGCCAGCAGCCAGCCAGACAGGGGGCGCAGGGATGGCTACACCTTC; CDR3: CASSQPDRGRRDGYTF
D: NA; size: NA; V: TRBV7-9; J: TRBJ2-7; DNA: TGTGCCGCGGGTGAGTCCTACGAGCAGTACTTC; CDR3: CAAGESYEQYF
D: TRBD2; size: NA; V: TRBV7-9; J: TRBJ2-5; DNA: TGTGCCAGCAGCTTAGGGCTAGCGGGGGGACAAGAGACCCAGTACTTC; CDR3: CASSLGLAGGQETQYF
D: TRBD1; size: NA; V: TRBV4-3; J: TRBJ1-4; DNA: TGCGCCAGCAGCCGACTACAGGGGGGTGCAACTAATGAAAAACTGTTTTTT; CDR3: CASSRLQGGATNEKLFF
D: NA; size: NA; V: TRBV25-1; J: TRBJ1-4; DNA: TGTGCCAGCAGTGAATCGACAGTAGTCTTTGAAAAACTGTTTTTT; CDR3: CASSESTVVFEKLFF
D: TRBD1; size: NA; V: TRBV5-1; J: TRBJ2-5; DNA: TGCGCCAGCAGACGAGACAGGGGGGAAGAGACCCAGTACTTC; CDR3: CASRRDRGEETQYF
D: NA; size: NA; V: TRBV27; J: TRBJ1-4; DNA: TGTGCCAGCATGGGGTGGGAGAAGAATGAAAAACTGTTTTTT; CDR3: CASMGWEKNEKLFF
D: TRBD1; size: NA; V: TRBV10-3; J: TRBJ1-2; DNA: TGTGCCATCGGCAAAGGGTACCGGGACAGGGGTGAGAACTATGGCTACACCTTC; CDR3: CAIGKGYRDRGENYGYTF
D: TRBD1; size: NA; V: TRBV12-5; J: TRBJ1-1; DNA: TGTGCTAGTGGTTCGATCGCAGGGGGCGCAAGGACTGAAGCTTTCTTT; CDR3: CASGSIAGGARTEAFF
D: TRBD1; size: NA; V: TRBV18; J: TRBJ2-4; DNA: TGTGCCAGCTCACGGACAGGGCTATCTATTGACATTCAGTACTTC; CDR3: CASSRTGLSIDIQYF